The next 25 T cell receptor beta chains were all read from a single sample in a study of blood T cell repertoires in COVID-19. TCRdb's copy holds only in-frame clones and misses some; the assay was immunoSEQ multiplex PCR. The sample consists of about 110,000 clones, nearly 90% of them appearing once. Sequenced material: peripheral blood. These receptors were collected from a human donor in a cohort sampled during active COVID-19.

This chain uses TRBV3-1 (or the pseudogene TRBV3-2) with TRBJ1-4, with TRBD1 as a possible D gene (6 bases). CDR1 and CDR2 (germline): LGHDT, YNNKEL (reference sequence). Trimming shortened V by 4 bases and J by 7 bases, and 22 bases separated the two germline ends. The CDR3 has 17 amino acids. CDR3 sequence reads: CASSPPGEPRGREKLFF. Written as DNA, the CDR3 is TGTGCCAGCAGCCCCCCAGGGGAGCCGAGAGGTCGTGAAAAACTGTTTTTT.

V is TRBV30 and J is TRBJ1-6, with D tentatively TRBD1 (6 bases). Trimming took off 0 bases at V and 9 bases at J, with 12 bases between the two ends. Germline CDR1 GTSNPN, CDR2 SVGIG (reference sequence). The CDR3 is 14 residues long. The CDR3 DNA sequence: TGTGCCTGGAGTGTACCAGGGGAGGGTTCACCCCTCCACTTT. Its protein product is CAWSVPGEGSPLHF. Full variable domain (rest looked up from reference TRBV30 and TRBJ1-6): SQTIHQWPATLVQPVGSPLSLECTVEGTSNPNLYWYRQAAGRGLQLLFYSVGIGQISSEVPQNLSASRPQDRQFILSSKKLLLSDSGFYLCAWSVPGEGSPLHFGNGTRLTVT.

V gene TRBV7-9 combines with J gene TRBJ1-6; tentatively, D is TRBD1 (5 bases). The CDR3 has 13 residues. The ends were cut back, 2 bases at V and 10 bases at J, with 9 bases in the middle. Per germline, CDR1 SEHNR and CDR2 FQNEAQ (reference sequence). For the CDR3, the DNA is TGTGCCAGCAGCTTACAGGGAGGCTCACCCCTCCACTTT. This codes for CASSLQGGSPLHF.

This chain uses TRBV30 with TRBJ1-6, with no clear D. CDR3 length: 13 residues. Germline loops: CDR1 GTSNPN, CDR2 SVGIG (reference sequence). Trimming shortened V by 4 bases and J by 4 bases, and 8 bases separated the two germline ends. CDR3 residues: CAWTGDYNSPLHF. Written as DNA, the CDR3 is TGTGCCTGGACCGGGGATTATAATTCACCCCTCCACTTT.

The chain combines TRBV7-9 with TRBJ2-7; 10 bases fit TRBD2. Germline CDR1 is SEHNR and CDR2 is FQNEAQ (reference sequence). CDR3 length equals 14 residues. V lost 4 bases to trimming and J lost 4 bases; unmatched junction nucleotides: 4. For the CDR3, the DNA is TGTGCCAGCAGCTCCTCTAGCGGGAGTTACGAGCAGTACTTC. Translating it yields CASSSSSGSYEQYF.

This chain connects TRBV4-2 to TRBJ2-7; D uncertain. The V and J ends lost 3 bases and 6 bases respectively, with 18 bases between them. From germline, CDR1 is LGHNA and CDR2 YNFKEQ. The CDR3 consists of 15 residues. CDR3 coding DNA: TGTGCCAGCAGCCAGTTTTACGCGGCAGACCTCGAGCAGTACTTC. This sequence encodes CASSQFYAADLEQYF.

The chain couples TRBV10-3 to TRBJ2-1, with no clear D. There are 13 residues in the CDR3. Deletions cut 3 bases from V and 3 bases from J, with 6 bases between. The germline CDR1 and CDR2 sequences are ENHRY and SYGVKD. The CDR3 sequence is CAISESSYNEQFF. The CDR3 DNA follows: TGTGCCATCAGTGAATCCAGCTACAATGAGCAGTTCTTC.

This chain connects TRBV10-3 to TRBJ1-4; tentative D call: TRBD1 (6 bases). The germline CDR1 and CDR2 sequences are ENHRY and SYGVKD. This CDR3 comprises 15 residues. CDR3: CALMGGGPTNEKLFF. Written as DNA, the CDR3 is TGTGCTCTAATGGGGGGGGGCCCAACTAATGAAAAACTGTTTTTT.

This clone was counted a single time. The chain is built from TRBV7-2 and TRBJ2-7; tentative D call: TRBD1 (6 bases). Trimming took 4 bases from V and 6 from J, leaving 16 bases between them. The CDR3 sequence is 14 residues long. Germline V gene lookup returns CDR1 SGHTA and CDR2 FQGNSA. This CDR3 reads CASSSNRALAEQYF. CDR3 coding DNA: TGTGCCAGCAGCTCAAACAGGGCTTTGGCCGAGCAGTACTTC.

The CDR3: CASSLRAPLHF. The DNA of the CDR3 is TGTGCCAGCAGTCTCAGGGCACCCCTCCACTTT. The rearrangement uses TRBV2 and TRBJ1-6, with a tentative D call TRBD1 (5 bases). The CDR3 is 11 residues long. The germline V and J ends were trimmed by 5 bases and 11 bases, with 7 bases remaining between them. CDR1 SNHLY and CDR2 FYNNEI come from the germline V gene.

The chain couples TRBV11-1 to TRBJ1-1; a weak D match, TRBD1 (5 bases). The CDR3 is 14 amino acids. V was shortened by 5 bases and J by 1 base, with 11 bases between the two germline ends. Germline assignment: CDR1 SGHAT and CDR2 FQDESV (reference sequence). The CDR3 here is CASSTREANTEAFF. The CDR3 nucleotides are TGTGCCAGCAGCACCAGGGAGGCGAACACTGAAGCTTTCTTT.

This clone was seen a few times. Here the CDR3 DNA reads TGTGCCAGCAGCTTAACGGACAGGAACACCGGGGAGCTGTTTTTT. Its protein product is CASSLTDRNTGELFF. The chain employs TRBV7-3 and TRBJ2-2, with D possibly matching TRBD1 (6 bases). Germline CDR1 SGHTA, CDR2 FQGTGA. This CDR3 region has 15 residues. V dropped 0 bases and J dropped 1 base, with 6 bases sitting between them.

The chain employs TRBV4-1 and TRBJ2-7, with D unclear. CDR1 is MGHRA, CDR2 YSYEKL, per germline. This CDR3 comprises 14 residues. The ends were cut back, 0 bases at V and 2 bases at J, with 8 bases in the middle. This CDR3 reads CASSQDPRAYEQYF. CDR3 coding DNA: TGCGCCAGCAGCCAAGATCCGCGAGCCTACGAGCAGTACTTC.

V and J are TRBV2 and TRBJ2-7; a possible D gene is TRBD1 (6 bases). Germline V gene data show CDR1 as SNHLY and CDR2 as FYNNEI. This CDR3 spans 11 amino acids. Trimming pared 7 bases from V and 9 bases from J, leaving 13 bases between. The CDR3 sequence is CASTTGFGQYF. The CDR3 DNA reads as TGTGCCAGCACTACAGGGTTCGGGCAGTACTTC.

The chain is built from TRBV5-4 and TRBJ2-7; D is perhaps TRBD2 (6 bases). V was clipped by 0 bases and J by 0 bases, with 13 bases between them. The CDR3 extends over 16 amino acids. Per germline, CDR1 SGHNT and CDR2 YYREEE (reference sequence). CDR3 coding DNA: TGTGCCAGCAGCTTGGATGGCGGGACCCTCTCCTACGAGCAGTACTTC. Protein product: CASSLDGGTLSYEQYF.

CDR3 DNA: TGTGCCAGCAGCTTAGGGACAGAGACCTACGAGCAGTACTTC. This encodes CASSLGTETYEQYF. This chain joins TRBV11-2 and TRBJ2-7, with D tentatively TRBD1 (6 bases). Trimming took 1 base from V and 2 from J, leaving 9 bases between them. From germline, CDR1 is SGHAT and CDR2 FQNNGV. The CDR3 sequence is 14 residues long.

The chain uses TRBV5-1 and TRBJ2-3; the D gene is possibly TRBD1 (5 bases). The CDR3 is 17 amino acids. With 0 bases removed from V and 3 bases from J, the gap between germline ends came to 17 bases. Germline CDR1 is SGHRS and CDR2 is YFSETQ. The CDR3 spells CASSLGPRQYATDTQYF. Here the CDR3 DNA reads TGCGCCAGCAGCTTGGGTCCTCGACAGTATGCAACAGATACGCAGTATTTT.

The chain employs TRBV3-1 (or the pseudogene TRBV3-2) and TRBJ1-1; a weak D match, TRBD1 (6 bases). Germline CDR1 LGHDT, CDR2 YNNKEL (reference sequence). The CDR3 loop spans 15 amino acids. Trimming pared 3 bases from V and 1 base from J, leaving 12 bases between. CDR3 in amino acids: CASSHSDRKNTEAFF. Here the CDR3 DNA reads TGTGCCAGCAGCCATTCGGACAGAAAGAACACTGAAGCTTTCTTT.

This clone was detected only once. The J gene is TRBJ2-7, the V gene TRBV6-5; a possible D gene is TRBD1 (7 bases). CDR1 and CDR2 (germline): MNHEY, SVGAGI. Trimming took 8 bases from V and 5 from J, leaving 19 bases between them. CDR3 length equals 14 residues. DNA of the CDR3: TGTGCCAGCGCCGAGGGCGGCAGGGGGGACGAGCAGTACTTC. Encoded protein: CASAEGGRGDEQYF.

The V call is TRBV19, the J call TRBJ1-4; 10 bases are a match to TRBD1. This CDR3 is built from 12 residues. The germline V gene has CDR1 LNHDA and CDR2 SQIVND (reference sequence). CDR3 DNA: TGTGGAACCGGGACAGGGGCCAGGCAACTGTTTTTT. This codes for CGTGTGARQLFF.

This chain uses TRBV7-9 with TRBJ1-2; no definite D call. The CDR3 extends over 11 amino acids. Germline CDR1 reads SEHNR; CDR2 reads FQNEAQ (reference sequence). Trimming pared 5 bases from V and 8 bases from J, leaving 9 bases between. The CDR3: CASSPDSGYTF. The CDR3 nucleotides are TGTGCCAGCAGCCCTGACTCGGGCTACACCTTC.

This clone was seen once. This rearrangement joins TRBV19 to TRBJ1-2; 8 bases are a match to TRBD1. The CDR3 spans 14 residues. Germline-derived CDR1 and CDR2 are LNHDA and SQIVND (reference sequence). Germline trimming cut 6 bases from V and 3 bases from J; bases unmatched to any gene: 6. The CDR3 loop is CASRQGGTDYGYTF. CDR3 nucleotides: TGTGCCAGTAGACAGGGGGGGACGGACTATGGCTACACCTTC.

This chain joins TRBV20-1 and TRBJ2-5; 10 bases align to TRBD2. The J segment lost 0 bases and the V segment lost 3 bases, leaving 7 bases of the junction unmatched. The CDR3 has 16 amino acids. CDR1 is DFQATT and CDR2 is SNEGSKA in the germline V gene (reference sequence). The CDR3 DNA reads as TGCAGTGCTAGTCCCCCTAGCGGGGGAAACCAAGAGACCCAGTACTTC. This gives the protein CSASPPSGGNQETQYF.

The genes are TRBV27 and TRBJ2-7; 10 bases match TRBD1. The CDR3 extends over 15 amino acids. Germline V gene data show CDR1 as MNHEY and CDR2 as SMNVEV (reference sequence). The J segment lost 4 bases and the V segment lost 6 bases, leaving 9 bases of the junction unmatched. The CDR3 spells CASRRAGTGVYEQYF. DNA for the CDR3: TGTGCCAGCAGGAGGGCTGGGACAGGGGTGTACGAGCAGTACTTC.

This rearrangement joins TRBV3-1 (or the pseudogene TRBV3-2) to TRBJ1-6; possibly TRBD1 for D (6 bases). Germline CDR1 is LGHDT and CDR2 is YNNKEL (reference sequence). V was clipped by 0 bases and J by 7 bases, with 10 bases between them. This CDR3 spans 15 amino acids. CDR3 DNA: TGTGCCAGCAGCCAAGAGCAGGGGCCGAATTCACCCCTCCACTTT. This encodes CASSQEQGPNSPLHF.